These 26 T cell receptor beta chains were sequenced from one sample in a study of glioma-infiltrating T cells after dendritic cell vaccination. TCRdb's table, derived via immunoSEQ multiplex PCR, lists solely in-frame clones and lacks some. The repertoire has about 24,000 clones, under 90% of them found once; the top ten carry 2.5% to 3%. Stated time point: after dendritic cell vaccination, including at tumor progression/relapse. The source material was blood, sampled after dendritic cell vaccination. Receptors originate from a human donor with glioblastoma.

The chain recombines TRBV7-2 with TRBJ1-5, with a tentative D call TRBD1 (6 bases). V lost 0 bases, J lost 4 bases, and 7 bases lay in between. Per germline, CDR1 SGHTA and CDR2 FQGNSA. The CDR3 sequence is 14 residues long. This chain's CDR3 is CASSLAQGNQPQHF. The DNA of the CDR3 is TGTGCCAGCAGCTTAGCCCAGGGGAATCAGCCCCAGCATTTT.

The chain links TRBV4-2 to TRBJ1-6, with D perhaps matching TRBD1 (5 bases). The CDR3 is 14 residues long. Germline CDR1 reads LGHNA; CDR2 reads YNFKEQ. Trimming stripped 1 base from V and 8 bases from J, with 9 bases between. In DNA form, the CDR3 reads TGTGCCAGCAGCCAAGCAGGGTCGGATTCACCCCTCCACTTT. This encodes CASSQAGSDSPLHF.

The chain couples TRBV4-1 to TRBJ2-1; 8 bases line up with TRBD2. V was clipped by 1 base and J by 3 bases; unmatched bases: 8. The CDR3 has 17 amino acids. Germline V gene sequence: CDR1 MGHRA, CDR2 YSYEKL. Here the CDR3 reads CASSQGPAAGDYNEQFF. CDR3 bases: TGCGCCAGCAGCCAAGGTCCTGCAGCGGGGGACTACAATGAGCAGTTCTTC.

This chain links TRBV5-6 with TRBJ2-3, with 14 positions matching TRBD2. Germline V gene lookup returns CDR1 SGHDT and CDR2 YYEEEE. The junction had 9 bases not matched to a gene; V was cut back by 5 bases and J by 4 bases. This CDR3 has 17 residues. In DNA, the CDR3 is TGTGCCAGCAGTTTTGCCCGACTAGCGGGGGGGCCAGATACGCAGTATTTT. It yields the protein CASSFARLAGGPDTQYF.

Only one count was recorded for this clone. The chain employs TRBV6-1 and TRBJ1-1; TRBD1 might be the D (6 bases). From germline, CDR1 is MNHNS and CDR2 SASEGT. CDR3 length equals 15 residues. The V and J ends lost 10 bases and 6 bases respectively, with 24 bases between them. CDR3 sequence (DNA): TGTGCCACCCAACGTCAACCTATTGGACAGTCTGAAGCTTTCTTT. Amino acid sequence: CATQRQPIGQSEAFF.

V is TRBV6-5 and J is TRBJ1-6, with 10 bases aligning to TRBD1. The V gene end was trimmed by 6 bases and the J gene end by 5 bases; junction bases not matched to a gene: 4. This CDR3 spans 15 amino acids. From germline, CDR1 is MNHEY and CDR2 SVGAGI. CDR3 loop: CASSRTGGNNSPLHF. In nucleotides, the CDR3 is TGTGCCAGCAGCAGGACAGGGGGAAATAATTCACCCCTCCACTTT.

V gene TRBV4-2 combines with J gene TRBJ1-3; unclear D gene. Trimming shortened V by 0 bases and J by 0 bases, and 9 bases separated the two germline ends. The CDR3 runs 16 residues. Germline CDR1 reads LGHNA; CDR2 reads YNFKEQ. The CDR3 loop reads CASSQELPISGNTIYF. Here the CDR3 DNA reads TGTGCCAGCAGCCAAGAACTGCCAATCTCTGGAAACACCATATATTTT.

V usage is TRBV5-8 and J usage is TRBJ1-1; TRBD1 is a possible D gene (5 bases). Germline CDR1 reads SGHTS; CDR2 reads YDEGEE. This CDR3 contains 17 residues. Deletions cut 1 base from V and 5 bases from J, with 21 bases between. The CDR3 sequence is CASSLPLRHPGGTEAFF. The DNA for the CDR3 is TGTGCCAGCAGCTTGCCCCTCCGACACCCCGGGGGGACTGAAGCTTTCTTT.

V usage is TRBV27 and J usage is TRBJ1-5; TRBD1 agrees at 8 bases. Germline V gives CDR1 MNHEY, CDR2 SMNVEV (reference sequence). The V gene end was trimmed by 3 bases and the J gene end by 6 bases; junction bases not matched to a gene: 10. The CDR3 sequence is 16 residues long. CDR3 sequence: CASSFSGQVFGQPQHF. The DNA for the CDR3 is TGTGCCAGCAGTTTCTCGGGACAGGTCTTTGGTCAGCCCCAGCATTTT.

The V gene is TRBV5-5, the J gene TRBJ2-2, with a weak D call TRBD2 (6 bases). Trimming removed 0 bases at V and 1 base at J, with 10 bases between. This CDR3 region has 16 residues. Germline V lookup: CDR1 SGHKS, CDR2 YYEKEE (reference sequence). The CDR3 spells CASSLVVGGNTGELFF. For the CDR3, the DNA is TGTGCCAGCAGCTTGGTCGTGGGGGGGAACACCGGGGAGCTGTTTTTT.

The CDR3 region has the DNA TGTGCCAGCAGTAATAACCAGTACGAGCAGTACTTC. This sequence encodes CASSNNQYEQYF. The rearrangement joins TRBV6-1 to TRBJ2-7; D gene ambiguous. V dropped 5 bases and J dropped 4 bases, with 9 bases sitting between them. The length of the CDR3 is 12 residues. Germline loops: CDR1 MNHNS, CDR2 SASEGT.

This chain joins TRBV18 and TRBJ2-1; 14 bases map to TRBD2. Per germline, CDR1 KGHSH and CDR2 LQKENI. J gave up 6 bases and V 4 bases, and 2 bases lay outside the gene matches. This CDR3 comprises 15 residues. The CDR3 bases are TGTGCCAGCTCACTGACTAGCGGGGGGGCCAATGAGCAGTTCTTC. Its protein product is CASSLTSGGANEQFF. The complete variable domain, with remaining parts taken from reference TRBV18 and TRBJ2-1, reads NAGVMQNPRHLVRRRGQEARLRCSPMKGHSHVYWYRQLPEEGLKFMVYLQKENIIDESGMPKERFSAEFPKEGPSILRIQQVVRGDSAAYFCASSLTSGGANEQFFGPGTRLTVL.

As regards this clone: The same CDR3 arises from other DNA sequences in this sample as well. This chain joins TRBV19 and TRBJ2-5, with 8 bases matching TRBD2. From germline, CDR1 is LNHDA and CDR2 SQIVND (reference sequence). The CDR3 totals 12 residues. The V and J ends lost 6 bases and 4 bases, in that order; junction bases with no gene match: 1. The CDR3 protein is CASRLAGETQYF. The CDR3 nucleotides read TGTGCCAGTAGGCTAGCGGGAGAGACCCAGTACTTC.

J is TRBJ1-1 and V is TRBV5-1; 10 positions agree with TRBD1. Germline loops: CDR1 SGHRS, CDR2 YFSETQ. There are 17 residues in the CDR3. J gave up 5 bases and V 0 bases, and 10 bases lay outside the gene matches. Here the CDR3 reads CASSLGAGQGLSTEAFF. The CDR3 region has the DNA TGCGCCAGCAGCTTGGGTGCGGGACAGGGGTTGTCGACTGAAGCTTTCTTT. Filled out from reference TRBV5-1 and TRBJ1-1, the complete variable domain reads KAGVTQTPRYLIKTRGQQVTLSCSPISGHRSVSWYQQTPGQGLQFLFEYFSETQRNKGNFPGRFSGRQFSNSRSEMNVSTLELGDSALYLCASSLGAGQGLSTEAFFGQGTRLTVV.

The chain uses TRBV4-1 and TRBJ2-2; TRBD2 matches at 9 bases. The CDR3 covers 17 residues. The V and J ends lost 0 bases and 7 bases, in that order; junction bases with no gene match: 9. Germline values: CDR1 MGHRA, CDR2 YSYEKL. DNA for the CDR3: TGCGCCAGCAGCCAAGATAGGGGGCGGGGGGGCCACGGGGAGCTGTTTTTT. It is translated as CASSQDRGRGGHGELFF.

The chain has TRBV5-1 and TRBJ1-5, with 7 bases matching TRBD1. V was clipped by 5 bases and J by 4 bases; unmatched bases: 3. This CDR3 region has 13 residues. CDR1 SGHRS and CDR2 YFSETQ come from the germline V gene. CDR3 protein: CASRQGENQPQHF. The CDR3 DNA reads as TGCGCCAGCAGGCAGGGGGAAAATCAGCCCCAGCATTTT.

The gene calls are TRBV29-1 and TRBJ2-2; 7 positions agree with TRBD1. The CDR3 is 15 amino acids. The V and J ends lost 5 bases and 4 bases, in that order; junction bases with no gene match: 10. The germline gives CDR1 SQVTM, CDR2 ANQGSEA. For the CDR3, the DNA is TGCAGCGTTTCCATGGGACAGTTCTCCACCGGGGAGCTGTTTTTT. Encoded protein: CSVSMGQFSTGELFF.

This rearrangement joins TRBV5-5 to TRBJ2-5; no clear D gene. Trimming pared 0 bases from V and 11 bases from J, leaving 14 bases between. The CDR3 has 13 residues. The V gene's germline CDR1 is SGHKS and CDR2 YYEKEE (reference sequence). CDR3 bases: TGTGCCAGCAGCTTGGACTTAGTCACGGAGCAGTACTTC. It translates to CASSLDLVTEQYF.

This chain links TRBV4-1 with TRBJ2-1, with TRBD2 identical over 7 bases. The CDR3 covers 15 residues. J gave up 3 bases and V 1 base, and 3 bases lay outside the gene matches. The germline CDR1 and CDR2 sequences are MGHRA and YSYEKL. The CDR3: CASSQVTSDYNEQFF. CDR3 nucleotides: TGCGCCAGCAGCCAAGTAACTAGCGACTACAATGAGCAGTTCTTC.

V gene TRBV6-4 combines with J gene TRBJ2-3, with 8 bases lining up with TRBD2. Losses at the gene ends were 3 bases for V and 5 bases for J; bases not matched to a gene: 4. The CDR3 is made up of 14 amino acids. Germline V gene sequence: CDR1 MRHNA, CDR2 SNTAGT. DNA for the CDR3: TGTGCCAGCAGTGAGAGCGGGGGCCGAGATACGCAGTATTTT. The encoded protein is CASSESGGRDTQYF.

About this clone itself: Other DNA sequences in the same sample also yield this CDR3. The chain links TRBV18 to TRBJ1-6, with 7 positions matching TRBD1. J gave up 7 bases and V 4 bases, and 4 bases lay outside the gene matches. CDR1 KGHSH and CDR2 LQKENI come from the germline V gene. The CDR3 is 14 amino acids. The CDR3 DNA follows: TGTGCCAGCTCACTAGACAGGGCGAATTCACCCCTCCACTTT. This encodes CASSLDRANSPLHF.

This chain links TRBV5-1 with TRBJ2-3, with D possibly TRBD1 on 5 matching bases. The germline V gene encodes CDR1 SGHRS and CDR2 YFSETQ. V dropped 0 bases and J dropped 5 bases, with 13 bases sitting between them. This CDR3 region has 15 residues. The CDR3 sequence is CASSLVQGRGDTQYF. CDR3 DNA sequence: TGCGCCAGCAGCTTGGTGCAGGGAAGGGGAGATACGCAGTATTTT.

The chain recombines TRBV29-1 with TRBJ1-4; D might be TRBD1 (5 bases). V shed 7 bases and J shed 6 bases, with 15 bases lying between them. CDR1 and CDR2 (germline): SQVTM, ANQGSEA. This CDR3 is built from 13 residues. CDR3 sequence reads: CSAGRDLDEKLFF. For the CDR3, the DNA is TGCAGCGCTGGAAGGGACTTAGATGAAAAACTGTTTTTT.

This rearrangement joins TRBV10-3 to TRBJ1-1; the D gene is possibly TRBD1 (6 bases). Germline V gene lookup returns CDR1 ENHRY and CDR2 SYGVKD. The CDR3 sequence is 14 residues long. Trimming pared 3 bases from V and 5 bases from J, leaving 13 bases between. CDR3 in amino acids: CAISERGARTEAFF. The DNA for the CDR3 is TGTGCCATCAGTGAACGGGGGGCAAGGACTGAAGCTTTCTTT.

The chain employs TRBV6-5 and TRBJ2-5; 7 bases line up with TRBD1. After removal of 6 bases from V and 1 base from J, the junction contained 2 bases not matched to a gene. The germline V gene has CDR1 MNHEY and CDR2 SVGAGI. This CDR3 region has 13 residues. The DNA for the CDR3 is TGTGCCAGCAGAAGACAGGGCCAAGAGACCCAGTACTTC. It codes for CASRRQGQETQYF.

The chain links TRBV7-8 to TRBJ1-2; D possibly corresponds to TRBD1 (5 bases). The CDR3 runs 16 residues. V was clipped by 3 bases and J by 4 bases, with 18 bases between them. The germline CDR1 and CDR2 sequences are SGHVS and FQNEAQ. The CDR3 protein is CASSFQRGFGSYGYTF. The CDR3 DNA is TGTGCCAGCAGCTTCCAAAGGGGTTTCGGAAGCTATGGCTACACCTTC.